These 25 T cell receptor beta chains originate from one sample sequenced in a study of cytomegalovirus exposure and HLA in healthy donors. The PCR was carried out with 60 Vbeta primers and 13 Jbeta primers. Generated by immunoSEQ multiplex PCR, the TCRdb table keeps only in-frame clones and is missing some. Here the sample spans approximately 90,000 clones, approximately 80% being singletons. What was sequenced was PBMCs. Receptors were obtained from a woman in her 40s in good health and CMV-seronegative.

A single count supports this clone. The gene calls are TRBV7-9 and TRBJ2-6, with 7 bases identical to TRBD2. Germline V gene data show CDR1 as SEHNR and CDR2 as FQNEAQ (reference sequence). The CDR3 is 15 residues long. Trimming took 5 bases from V and 2 from J; bases not matched to a gene: 3. CDR3 sequence: CASSPGTTGANVLTF. The CDR3 coding sequence is TGTGCCAGCAGCCCTGGGACTACTGGGGCCAACGTCCTGACTTTC. Variable domain in full (rest from reference TRBV7-9 and TRBJ2-6): DTGVSQNPRHKITKRGQNVTFRCDPISEHNRLYWYRQTLGQGPEFLTYFQNEAQLEKSRLLSDRFSAERPKGSFSTLEIQRTEQGDSAMYLCASSPGTTGANVLTFGAGSRLTVL.

This clone was recorded a few times. The genes are TRBV6-1 and TRBJ2-1, with 8 nucleotides matching TRBD2. The J segment lost 1 base and the V segment lost 6 bases, leaving 11 bases of the junction unmatched. This CDR3 has 17 amino acids. Germline V gene data show CDR1 as MNHNS and CDR2 as SASEGT. The CDR3 spells CASSESGGTQSYNEQFF. CDR3 nucleotide sequence: TGTGCCAGCAGCGAAAGCGGGGGTACTCAGTCCTACAATGAGCAGTTCTTC.

V gene TRBV28 combines with J gene TRBJ1-2, with 9 bases identical to TRBD1. V lost 4 bases and J lost 4; bases outside the gene matches: 13. The germline gives CDR1 MDHEN, CDR2 SYDVKM. CDR3 length: 17 amino acids. The CDR3 DNA reads TGTGCCAGCAGTTCTGGACAGGGGAGATTTTACGGCTATGGCTACACCTTC. Its translation: CASSSGQGRFYGYGYTF.

CDR3 amino acids: CASSVGLAGVTDTQYF. CDR3 sequence (DNA): TGTGCCAGCAGCGTCGGACTAGCGGGGGTCACAGATACGCAGTATTTT. J is TRBJ2-3 and V is TRBV7-9; 13 bases map to TRBD2. This CDR3 region has 16 residues. The germline gives CDR1 SEHNR, CDR2 FQNEAQ (reference sequence). After removal of 5 bases from V and 2 bases from J, the junction contained 4 bases not matched to a gene.

This sequence joins TRBV10-2 and TRBJ2-7; 7 bases fit TRBD2. Per the germline V gene, CDR1 is WSHSY and CDR2 is SAAADI. Trimming cost V 5 bases and J 2 bases; bases outside gene matches: 6. CDR3 length: 14 amino acids. In DNA, the CDR3 is TGCGCCAGCAGTTTGGCAGGGAGGGCCTACGAGCAGTACTTC. Amino acids: CASSLAGRAYEQYF.

V and J are TRBV7-2 and TRBJ2-7; a weak D match, TRBD2 (5 bases). Trimming removed 5 bases at V and 2 bases at J, with 10 bases between. CDR3 length: 13 amino acids. Germline-derived CDR1 and CDR2 are SGHTA and FQGNSA. The CDR3 sequence is CASSPGLTYEQYF. The CDR3 DNA follows: TGTGCCAGCAGCCCAGGACTCACCTACGAGCAGTACTTC.

The genes are TRBV7-2 and TRBJ1-5; the D is unclear. The CDR3 covers 13 residues. Trimming removed 5 bases from V and 6 bases from J, with 11 bases in between. Germline V gives CDR1 SGHTA, CDR2 FQGNSA. The CDR3 spells CASSPPGIQPQHF. For the CDR3, the DNA is TGTGCCAGCAGCCCGCCCGGGATTCAGCCCCAGCATTTT.

The chain uses TRBV30 and TRBJ1-2; 7 nucleotides match TRBD1. Trimming cost V 0 bases and J 4 bases; bases outside gene matches: 5. The CDR3 extends over 14 amino acids. Germline lookup yields CDR1 GTSNPN and CDR2 SVGIG (reference sequence). The CDR3 loop is CAWSVGGAGYGYTF. The CDR3 DNA reads TGTGCCTGGAGTGTAGGGGGCGCGGGCTATGGCTACACCTTC.

A single count supports this clone. V and J are TRBV7-3 and TRBJ1-1; TRBD1 agrees at 10 bases. Germline V gene data show CDR1 as SGHTA and CDR2 as FQGTGA. V was clipped by 5 bases and J by 11 bases; unmatched bases: 11. This CDR3 comprises 14 residues. Here the CDR3 reads CASSRLRDRGLAFF. DNA of the CDR3: TGTGCCAGCAGCCGCCTCCGGGACAGGGGTTTGGCTTTCTTT.

This clone occurred once. The chain carries TRBV2 and TRBJ2-7, with 7 nucleotides matching TRBD1. After removal of 6 bases from V and 0 bases from J, the junction contained 5 bases not matched to a gene. Germline V gene sequence: CDR1 SNHLY, CDR2 FYNNEI. The CDR3 has 14 amino acids. CDR3 bases: TGTGCCAGCAGATTCAGGGGGAGCTCCTACGAGCAGTACTTC. It encodes CASRFRGSSYEQYF.

Only a few counts were recorded for this clone. The V and J genes are TRBV6-5 and TRBJ1-6, with 10 bases identical to TRBD1. Germline V CDR1 and CDR2: MNHEY, SVGAGI. The junction had 5 bases not matched to a gene; V was cut back by 6 bases and J by 9 bases. CDR3 length: 14 residues. The CDR3 coding sequence is TGTGCCAGCAGGGCCCGGGACAGGGGTTCACCCCTCCACTTT. Amino acids: CASRARDRGSPLHF.

V usage is TRBV2 and J usage is TRBJ1-6; D is unclear. CDR1 and CDR2 from the germline V gene are SNHLY and FYNNEI. The V and J ends lost 7 bases and 7 bases respectively, with 14 bases between them. CDR3 length: 14 amino acids. The DNA of the CDR3 is TGTGCCAGCACCATAAACATGGTAAATTCACCCCTCCACTTT. It is translated as CASTINMVNSPLHF.

This clone occurred once. The CDR3 protein is CASSQESVLNYGYTF. The CDR3 bases are TGCGCCAGCAGCCAAGAGTCAGTGCTTAACTATGGCTACACCTTC. The chain joins TRBV4-1 to TRBJ1-2; D gene unclear. Germline V gene data show CDR1 as MGHRA and CDR2 as YSYEKL. The CDR3 has 15 amino acids. The V end lost 0 bases, the J end lost 1 base, and 9 bases lay between the germline ends.

The chain recombines TRBV6-6 with TRBJ2-7, with 8 bases identical to TRBD2. Germline assignment: CDR1 MNHNY and CDR2 SVGAGI (reference sequence). The CDR3 sequence is 13 residues long. V shed 4 bases, J shed 7 bases, and the junction held 6 bases outside the gene matches. The CDR3 protein is CASSLRGGWEQYF. For the CDR3, the DNA is TGTGCCAGCAGTTTACGCGGGGGGTGGGAGCAGTACTTC.

This clone was seen a handful of times. The gene calls are TRBV4-1 and TRBJ2-7, with D uncertain. V lost 2 bases, J lost 2 bases, and 10 bases lay in between. Germline loops: CDR1 MGHRA, CDR2 YSYEKL. CDR3 length equals 14 residues. For the CDR3, the DNA is TGCGCCAGCAGCCAACCCGGCGGAACCTACGAGCAGTACTTC. Its protein is CASSQPGGTYEQYF.

The rearrangement links TRBV6-5 to TRBJ2-1, with 8 bases that match TRBD1. V gave up 6 bases and J gave up 7 bases; unmatched junction bases: 8. The CDR3 is made up of 14 amino acids. Germline CDR1 is MNHEY and CDR2 is SVGAGI. The CDR3 region has the DNA TGTGCCAGCAGGACAGACAGGGGTAGGAATGAGCAGTTCTTC. This translates into CASRTDRGRNEQFF.

The chain has TRBV30 and TRBJ1-2, with D uncertain. The V end was cut by 0 bases, the J end by 4 bases, with 12 bases between. CDR1 GTSNPN and CDR2 SVGIG come from the germline V gene (reference sequence). The CDR3 spans 14 residues. The DNA of the CDR3 is TGTGCCTGGAGTGTACGGGGTTGGGGCTATGGCTACACCTTC. Translating it yields CAWSVRGWGYGYTF.

This rearrangement joins TRBV5-4 to TRBJ1-4, with 7 bases matching TRBD1. Germline CDR1 SGHNT, CDR2 YYREEE (reference sequence). J gave up 14 bases and V 0 bases, and 4 bases lay outside the gene matches. The CDR3 contains 12 residues. CDR3 protein: CASSLGGGGLFF. In DNA form, the CDR3 reads TGTGCCAGCAGCTTGGGAGGGGGCGGGCTGTTTTTT.

The CDR3 nucleotides read TGTGCCAGCAGGGAGACAGGGGGCTTACCTGGAAACACCATATATTTT. Translating it yields CASRETGGLPGNTIYF. V is TRBV2 and J is TRBJ1-3; the match to TRBD1 covers 10 bases. The CDR3 spans 16 residues. Germline CDR1 is SNHLY and CDR2 is FYNNEI. Trimming at V came to 6 bases and at J to 2 bases, leaving 7 bases not matched to a gene.

This rearrangement joins TRBV7-9 to TRBJ2-1, with D perhaps TRBD1 (5 bases). CDR3 length: 14 residues. Germline-derived CDR1 and CDR2 are SEHNR and FQNEAQ (reference sequence). V was pared by 4 bases and J by 5 bases, with 12 bases between. This CDR3 reads CASSYRDRDNEQFF. The CDR3 DNA reads as TGTGCCAGCAGCTACCGCGACAGAGACAATGAGCAGTTCTTC.

The rearrangement uses TRBV9 and TRBJ2-1; a possible D gene is TRBD2 (7 bases). CDR3 length equals 14 residues. Trimming removed 0 bases at V and 9 bases at J, with 13 bases between. Germline CDR1 reads SGDLS; CDR2 reads YYNGEE. Written as DNA, the CDR3 is TGTGCCAGCAGCGTAGCGAGGGGGGGCCCTGAGCAGTTCTTC. This sequence encodes CASSVARGGPEQFF.

This clone has just one count. The V call is TRBV9, the J call TRBJ1-2, with 8 bases identical to TRBD1. This CDR3 region has 14 residues. Trimming removed 3 bases from V and 3 bases from J; junction bases left unmatched: 4. Germline V gene sequence: CDR1 SGDLS, CDR2 YYNGEE. The CDR3 nucleotides read TGTGCCAGCAGCGAACAGGGGGGACACTATGGCTACACCTTC. This translates into CASSEQGGHYGYTF. Full variable domain (outside the CDR3, taken from reference TRBV9 and TRBJ1-2): DSGVTQTPKHLITATGQRVTLRCSPRSGDLSVYWYQQSLDQGLQFLIQYYNGEERAKGNILERFSAQQFPDLHSELNLSSLELGDSALYFCASSEQGGHYGYTFGSGTRLTVV.

The genes are TRBV30 and TRBJ2-3, with 7 positions matching TRBD2. From germline, CDR1 is GTSNPN and CDR2 SVGIG (reference sequence). V shed 0 bases and J 4 bases; nucleotides not matched to a gene: 13. This CDR3 region has 17 residues. CDR3 bases: TGTGCCTGGAGTGTCGGAGGGGCATCGGGGGGTCCAGATACGCAGTATTTT. Its protein is CAWSVGGASGGPDTQYF.

V usage is TRBV11-2 and J usage is TRBJ2-7; the D gene is possibly TRBD1 (5 bases). Germline-derived CDR1 and CDR2 are SGHAT and FQNNGV. Trimming stripped 3 bases from V and 2 bases from J, with 14 bases between. CDR3 length: 15 amino acids. The CDR3 region is CASSFSTASTYEQYF. The CDR3 nucleotides are TGTGCCAGCAGCTTTTCGACAGCCTCTACCTACGAGCAGTACTTC.

This chain uses TRBV6-6 with TRBJ2-6, with D tentatively TRBD2 (5 bases). The germline V gene encodes CDR1 MNHNY and CDR2 SVGAGI (reference sequence). V lost 7 bases to trimming and J lost 4 bases, with 14 bases between them. The CDR3 sequence is 15 residues long. CDR3 sequence reads: CASTPRVTGANVLTF. The CDR3 DNA reads TGTGCCAGCACCCCGAGGGTCACCGGGGCCAACGTCCTGACTTTC.